The 27 T cell receptor beta chains below all came from one sample that was sequenced in a study of control samples from healthy donors and cancer patients. TCRdb's copy holds only in-frame clones and misses some; the assay was immunoSEQ multiplex PCR. Counted here are about 63,000 clones, 65% to 90% occurring once; the ten biggest clones make up roughly 5.1%. Specimen: blood. The origin of the receptors is a man aged 35 to 55 in good health.

The chain is built from TRBV18 and TRBJ1-5; D gene uncertain. Trimming stripped 4 bases from V and 0 bases from J, with 7 bases between. This CDR3 comprises 14 residues. CDR1 and CDR2 (germline): KGHSH, LQKENI. The CDR3 DNA reads as TGTGCCAGCTCACTTGCTTATAGCAATCAGCCCCAGCATTTT. It codes for CASSLAYSNQPQHF.

The rearrangement uses TRBV5-6 and TRBJ2-1; 7 bases agree with TRBD2. The V gene's germline CDR1 is SGHDT and CDR2 YYEEEE. V lost 0 bases to trimming and J lost 7 bases; unmatched junction nucleotides: 4. The CDR3 is 14 residues long. Written as DNA, the CDR3 is TGTGCCAGCAGCTTGGGACTAGCCCCAAATGAGCAGTTCTTC. This gives the protein CASSLGLAPNEQFF. Using reference TRBV5-6 and TRBJ2-1 for the parts outside the CDR3, the full variable domain is DAGVTQSPTHLIKTRGQQVTLRCSPKSGHDTVSWYQQALGQGPQFIFQYYEEEERQRGNFPDRFSGHQFPNYSSELNVNALLLGDSALYLCASSLGLAPNEQFFGPGTRLTVL.

The rearrangement uses TRBV19 and TRBJ1-5, with a weak D call TRBD1 (6 bases). The CDR3 is 13 amino acids. Germline assignment: CDR1 LNHDA and CDR2 SQIVND (reference sequence). The germline V and J ends were trimmed by 4 bases and 5 bases, with 9 bases remaining between them. The DNA of the CDR3 is TGTGCCAGTAGTACAGGGGTGGATCAGCCCCAGCATTTT. This sequence encodes CASSTGVDQPQHF.

This clone has more than one count but fewer than ten. V gene TRBV5-1 combines with J gene TRBJ2-7, with a possible D match to TRBD2 (7 bases). V was trimmed by 4 bases and J by 3 bases, leaving 14 bases between them. This CDR3 comprises 14 residues. Germline V gene sequence: CDR1 SGHRS, CDR2 YFSETQ. CDR3 DNA sequence: TGCGCCAGCAGCACAGGGACTAACTACTACGAGCAGTACTTC. This codes for CASSTGTNYYEQYF.

This chain joins TRBV6-5 and TRBJ1-3; the match to TRBD1 covers 9 bases. The junction had 4 bases not matched to a gene; V was cut back by 2 bases and J by 2 bases. Germline V lookup: CDR1 MNHEY, CDR2 SVGAGI. This CDR3 is built from 16 residues. The CDR3 DNA reads as TGTGCCAGCAGTTACCTAACAGGGGGCGCTGGAAACACCATATATTTT. This codes for CASSYLTGGAGNTIYF.

The V gene is TRBV5-1, the J gene TRBJ1-1; D unresolved. Between the trimmed V and J ends, which lost 3 bases and 1 base, there was a span of 10 bases. Germline lookup yields CDR1 SGHRS and CDR2 YFSETQ. The length of the CDR3 is 14 residues. CDR3 residues: CASSSNTANTEAFF. As DNA, the CDR3 is TGCGCCAGCAGCTCGAATACAGCGAACACTGAAGCTTTCTTT.

The V call is TRBV7-9, the J call TRBJ2-5; TRBD1 matches 9 bases. V was pared by 5 bases and J by 5 bases, with 3 bases of the junction left unmatched. The CDR3 has 13 residues. Germline CDR1 SEHNR, CDR2 FQNEAQ (reference sequence). The CDR3: CASSQQGAETQYF. DNA for the CDR3: TGTGCCAGCAGCCAACAGGGGGCTGAGACCCAGTACTTC. Supplemented by reference TRBV7-9 and TRBJ2-5, the full variable domain reads DTGVSQNPRHKITKRGQNVTFRCDPISEHNRLYWYRQTLGQGPEFLTYFQNEAQLEKSRLLSDRFSAERPKGSFSTLEIQRTEQGDSAMYLCASSQQGAETQYFGPGTRLLVL.

The chain links TRBV7-2 to TRBJ2-7; 9 positions agree with TRBD2. The CDR3 contains 16 residues. Germline V gives CDR1 SGHTA, CDR2 FQGNSA. Germline trimming cut 3 bases from V and 0 bases from J; bases unmatched to any gene: 6. The CDR3 loop reads CASSFGGTSFSYEQYF. The CDR3, as DNA: TGTGCCAGCAGCTTTGGGGGGACTAGCTTCTCCTACGAGCAGTACTTC.

CDR3 sequence: CASSQGTSTDTQYF. DNA for the CDR3: TGTGCCAGCAGCCAAGGGACTAGCACAGATACGCAGTATTTT. The chain has TRBV3-1 (or the pseudogene TRBV3-2) and TRBJ2-3, with D perhaps TRBD2 (5 bases). Germline lookup yields CDR1 LGHDT and CDR2 YNNKEL (reference sequence). Between the trimmed V and J ends, which lost 1 base and 0 bases, there was a span of 5 bases. The CDR3 sequence is 14 residues long.

The chain joins TRBV11-3 to TRBJ2-7; D is tentatively TRBD1 or TRBD2 (5 bases each). This CDR3 is built from 16 residues. The germline V and J ends were trimmed by 1 base and 0 bases, with 13 bases remaining between them. Germline V CDR1 and CDR2: SGHNT, YENEEA. CDR3 sequence: CASSLAGRGLSYEQYF. For the CDR3, the DNA is TGTGCCAGCAGCTTAGCGGGCCGGGGCCTCTCCTACGAGCAGTACTTC.

This clone was recorded a few times. The rearrangement links TRBV10-1 to TRBJ1-5; 11 bases line up with TRBD1. Germline CDR1 and CDR2: WNHNN and SYGVQD (reference sequence). The CDR3 sequence is 21 residues long. V trimming: 10 bases; J trimming: 1 base; junction bases outside the gene matches: 24. The CDR3 DNA reads TGCGCCACCACGGAGAGGGGACAAGGGACAGGGGGTCCCCCAAGCAATCAGCCCCAGCATTTT. It encodes CATTERGQGTGGPPSNQPQHF.

The chain carries TRBV7-2 and TRBJ2-5; D perhaps matches TRBD2 (6 bases). CDR1 is SGHTA, CDR2 FQGNSA, per germline. V was clipped by 5 bases and J by 7 bases, with 20 bases between them. The CDR3 length is 15 residues. The CDR3 sequence is CASSPQMWGVGTQYF. In nucleotides, the CDR3 is TGTGCCAGCAGCCCCCAAATGTGGGGGGTCGGGACCCAGTACTTC.

The chain recombines TRBV20-1 with TRBJ1-1; D is perhaps TRBD1 (5 bases). The germline gives CDR1 DFQATT, CDR2 SNEGSKA (reference sequence). Between the trimmed V and J ends, which lost 3 bases and 7 bases, there was a span of 18 bases. The CDR3 extends over 14 amino acids. CDR3 protein: CSASKGRVQGEAFF. CDR3 nucleotide sequence: TGCAGTGCTAGTAAGGGCAGGGTGCAAGGTGAAGCTTTCTTT.

The rearrangement joins TRBV10-2 to TRBJ1-5; D not certain. The CDR3 loop spans 12 amino acids. The V gene lost 9 bases and the J gene lost 2 bases, with 8 bases spanning the gap. Germline loops: CDR1 WSHSY, CDR2 SAAADI. CDR3 in amino acids: CASSPGNQPQHF. The DNA for the CDR3 is TGCGCCAGTTCCCCAGGCAATCAGCCCCAGCATTTT.

A single count supports this clone. This chain connects TRBV14 to TRBJ1-2; possible D gene TRBD1, 5 bases. From germline, CDR1 is SGHDN and CDR2 FVKESK. Trimming shortened V by 3 bases and J by 8 bases, and 13 bases separated the two germline ends. The CDR3 loop spans 13 amino acids. The chain's CDR3 is CASSQLGGGGYTF. The DNA for the CDR3 is TGTGCCAGCAGCCAGCTTGGCGGGGGGGGCTACACCTTC.

The sample holds a few counts of this clone. V gene TRBV5-3 combines with J gene TRBJ1-1, with unresolved D. TRBV5-3 is classed as an ORF, of uncertain function. Trimming shortened V by 0 bases and J by 3 bases, and 18 bases separated the two germline ends. The CDR3 has 17 amino acids. The CDR3 loop is CARSLAGCGQLDTEAFF. DNA for the CDR3: TGTGCCAGAAGCTTGGCCGGTTGCGGTCAGCTTGACACTGAAGCTTTCTTT.

In its sample, this clone was seen many times. This sequence joins TRBV6-1 and TRBJ2-3, with 7 bases that match TRBD2. Trimming removed 4 bases from V and 2 bases from J; junction bases left unmatched: 9. CDR3 size: 16 residues. CDR1 is MNHNS, CDR2 SASEGT, per germline. DNA for the CDR3: TGTGCCAGCAGTGGAATAGCGGGCCATAACACAGATACGCAGTATTTT. This sequence encodes CASSGIAGHNTDTQYF.

This chain links TRBV7-2 with TRBJ2-1, with D possibly being TRBD1 (6 bases). Deletions cut 4 bases from V and 8 bases from J, with 21 bases between. The CDR3 is 16 residues long. Germline assignment: CDR1 SGHTA and CDR2 FQGNSA. The CDR3 loop is CASSSSGGTREHEQFF. Written as DNA, the CDR3 is TGTGCCAGCAGCTCCTCGGGTGGGACAAGGGAGCATGAGCAGTTCTTC.

V usage is TRBV30 and J usage is TRBJ2-2; D is unclear. In germline, CDR1 is GTSNPN, CDR2 SVGIG (reference sequence). The length of the CDR3 is 14 residues. The CDR3 coding sequence is TGTGCTAACTCGGCAAGGACGAACACCGGGGAGCTGTTTTTT. This sequence encodes CANSARTNTGELFF.

The chain joins TRBV12-3 or TRBV12-4 to TRBJ1-1, with TRBD1 as a possible D gene (5 bases). The CDR3 length is 13 residues. V was trimmed by 7 bases and J by 2 bases, leaving 11 bases between them. The CDR3 region is CASKYRYNTEAFF. In DNA form, the CDR3 reads TGTGCCAGCAAGTACAGGTATAACACTGAAGCTTTCTTT.

This chain connects TRBV15 to TRBJ1-5; 7 nucleotides agree with TRBD1. The CDR3 sequence is 14 residues long. J gave up 4 bases and V 5 bases, and 5 bases lay outside the gene matches. Per germline, CDR1 LNHNV and CDR2 YYDKDF (reference sequence). Here the CDR3 reads CATSVGTENQPQHF. The DNA of the CDR3 is TGTGCCACCAGCGTAGGGACAGAAAATCAGCCCCAGCATTTT.

The genes are TRBV6-4 and TRBJ1-5; weak D call: TRBD1 (5 bases). V lost 0 bases and J lost 4, with 16 bases in between. This CDR3 region has 17 residues. The germline gives CDR1 MRHNA, CDR2 SNTAGT. The CDR3 coding sequence is TGTGCCAGCAGTGACTCGAAGAAATCGGGGGTTAATCAGCCCCAGCATTTT. Its protein product is CASSDSKKSGVNQPQHF.

The rearrangement joins TRBV9 to TRBJ1-4; D remains unclear. Germline assignment: CDR1 SGDLS and CDR2 YYNGEE. V lost 0 bases and J 8 bases, leaving 14 bases between the germline ends. This CDR3 region has 15 residues. The CDR3 nucleotides read TGTGCCAGCAGCGTAGGTGATGTCCGCGGGGAAAAACTGTTTTTT. The encoded protein is CASSVGDVRGEKLFF. Based on the CDR3 plus reference TRBV9 and TRBJ1-4, the full variable domain is DSGVTQTPKHLITATGQRVTLRCSPRSGDLSVYWYQQSLDQGLQFLIQYYNGEERAKGNILERFSAQQFPDLHSELNLSSLELGDSALYFCASSVGDVRGEKLFFGSGTQLSVL.

The chain links TRBV7-6 to TRBJ2-7; 9 nucleotides line up with TRBD2. Germline V gene sequence: CDR1 SGHVS, CDR2 FNYEAQ. Losses at the gene ends were 1 base for V and 4 bases for J; bases not matched to a gene: 8. The length of the CDR3 is 16 residues. CDR3 protein: CASSLGDSGSGYEQYF. CDR3 in DNA: TGTGCCAGCAGCTTAGGTGATAGCGGGAGCGGGTACGAGCAGTACTTC.

The chain uses TRBV4-1 and TRBJ1-4; possibly TRBD1 for D (5 bases). There are 15 residues in the CDR3. V lost 2 bases and J lost 8, with 15 bases in between. Germline V gene lookup returns CDR1 MGHRA and CDR2 YSYEKL. The CDR3 sequence is CASSQQGHKGEKLFF. CDR3 in DNA: TGCGCCAGCAGCCAACAGGGTCACAAAGGCGAAAAACTGTTTTTT.

The chain recombines TRBV30 with TRBJ1-2; D might be TRBD1 (6 bases). From germline, CDR1 is GTSNPN and CDR2 SVGIG (reference sequence). Trimming shortened V by 6 bases and J by 4 bases, and 12 bases separated the two germline ends. CDR3 length: 12 amino acids. In nucleotides, the CDR3 is TGTGCCTGCAAAGGGGGTGGCTATGGCTACACCTTC. Residues: CACKGGGYGYTF. The whole variable domain, remainder taken from reference TRBV30 and TRBJ1-2, is SQTIHQWPATLVQPVGSPLSLECTVEGTSNPNLYWYRQAAGRGLQLLFYSVGIGQISSEVPQNLSASRPQDRQFILSSKKLLLSDSGFYLCACKGGGYGYTFGSGTRLTVV.

This chain connects TRBV7-9 to TRBJ2-7; no firm D call. Germline-derived CDR1 and CDR2 are SEHNR and FQNEAQ (reference sequence). V lost 3 bases, J lost 2 bases, and 14 bases lay in between. This CDR3 is 15 amino acids long. As DNA, the CDR3 is TGTGCCAGCAGCTTCGAAGGGCAGTCCCCCTACGAGCAGTACTTC. As protein: CASSFEGQSPYEQYF.